Reported below is one TCR beta chain. The sample belongs to a study of shared clonotypes between healthy human individuals. The CDR3 sequence is 16 residues long. Unmatched junction bases numbered 8, after V lost 5 bases and J lost 1 base. Germline V lookup: CDR1 SEHNR, CDR2 FQNEAQ (reference sequence). Only in-frame clones appear in the TCRdb table, and some are missing; sequencing was by immunoSEQ multiplex PCR. Of nearly 600,000 clones in the sample, around 95% were seen once. Terminally differentiated effector memory CD45RA+ cells were left out of the naive CD8 fraction, which was CD45RO-negative and positively selected for CCR7. Participating donors were healthy, HIV-negative adults free of recent acute infections or vaccinations.

The sequenced material came from naive CD8+ T cells sorted from blood. This receptor was identified in a woman in her twenties or thirties in good health. This chain links TRBV7-9 with TRBJ2-5; 9 positions match TRBD1. The CDR3 sequence: CASSPSGTGTQETQYF. The DNA for the CDR3 is TGTGCCAGCAGCCCATCAGGGACAGGGACCCAAGAGACCCAGTACTTC.